This is a list of T cell receptor beta chains from one sample in a study of prognosis after radiotherapy for stage I lung cancer. TCRdb passed the multiplex PCR reads through MiXCR, listing each CDR3 protein once. The table records tens of thousands of distinct CDR3 sequences, approximately 25% of them present only once. The starting material was PBMCs, obtained before or after stereotactic body radiation therapy (not recorded which). The receptors stem from a donor at least 50 years old with non-small cell lung cancer. Each CDR3 is given without its conserved first and last residue. Each record gives: V gene, J gene, CDR3 protein.

v_gene: TRBV27; j_gene: TRBJ2-1; CDR3aa: ASSTGTYNEQF
v_gene: TRBV20-1; j_gene: TRBJ1-1; CDR3aa: SAKGGTEAF
v_gene: TRBV5-8; j_gene: TRBJ2-6; CDR3aa: ASSYYSSGANVLT
v_gene: TRBV10-3; j_gene: TRBJ2-6; CDR3aa: ATLPTPGQGAGGANVLT
v_gene: TRBV11-2; j_gene: TRBJ2-5; CDR3aa: ASSPAPFLSTGDTREAQY
v_gene: TRBV5-4; j_gene: TRBJ2-2; CDR3aa: ASSHVGGRNTGELF
v_gene: TRBV6-1; j_gene: TRBJ2-3; CDR3aa: ASSPMAQKSTDTQY
v_gene: TRBV2; j_gene: TRBJ1-6; CDR3aa: ASSENRGYSPLH
v_gene: TRBV20-1; j_gene: TRBJ2-7; CDR3aa: SPTGSYEQY
v_gene: TRBV6-1; j_gene: TRBJ2-2; CDR3aa: ASNTGTSGTTGELF
v_gene: TRBV24-1; j_gene: TRBJ2-4; CDR3aa: ATSGSGTDKNIQY
v_gene: TRBV5-6; j_gene: TRBJ1-5; CDR3aa: ASSRTGQPQH
v_gene: TRBV30; j_gene: TRBJ2-3; CDR3aa: AWSRGGTDTQY
v_gene: TRBV7-2; j_gene: TRBJ2-3; CDR3aa: ASRRGTRPTDTQY
v_gene: TRBV5-6; j_gene: TRBJ1-4; CDR3aa: ASSLTSNEKLF
v_gene: TRBV28; j_gene: TRBJ1-1; CDR3aa: ASMVQSDTEAF
v_gene: TRBV7-8; j_gene: TRBJ2-6; CDR3aa: ASSLITGDYSGANVLT
v_gene: TRBV7-9; j_gene: TRBJ1-1; CDR3aa: ASSPMPAEAF
v_gene: TRBV3-1; j_gene: TRBJ1-2; CDR3aa: ASSPTGAYGYT
v_gene: TRBV5-1; j_gene: TRBJ1-3; CDR3aa: ASSGDGFSGNTIY
v_gene: TRBV20-1; j_gene: TRBJ1-1; CDR3aa: SALDRAPEAF
v_gene: TRBV5-5; j_gene: TRBJ1-5; CDR3aa: ASSPDPQGINQLQH
v_gene: TRBV6-2/TRBV6-3; j_gene: TRBJ2-3; CDR3aa: ASSRRGDGTTSTDTQY
v_gene: TRBV20-1; j_gene: TRBJ2-7; CDR3aa: SAREFELSYEQY
v_gene: TRBV5-4; j_gene: TRBJ2-2; CDR3aa: ASSLGQGEGGELF
v_gene: TRBV10-3; j_gene: TRBJ2-7; CDR3aa: AIRTSLSSYEQY
v_gene: TRBV10-2; j_gene: TRBJ1-3; CDR3aa: ASSDRPLGNTIY
v_gene: TRBV19; j_gene: TRBJ2-1; CDR3aa: ASSIAGSTNEQF
v_gene: TRBV2; j_gene: TRBJ2-1; CDR3aa: ASSEKGQGLAGGPGFL
v_gene: TRBV7-8; j_gene: TRBJ2-5; CDR3aa: ASSLLVLNPGQETQY
v_gene: TRBV10-3; j_gene: TRBJ2-2; CDR3aa: AHSETSGGPNTGELF
v_gene: TRBV15; j_gene: TRBJ1-1; CDR3aa: ATSRGTAGNPEAF
v_gene: TRBV28; j_gene: TRBJ1-2; CDR3aa: ASSPRTSHGYT
v_gene: TRBV19; j_gene: TRBJ2-1; CDR3aa: ASSMYSGGNNEQF
v_gene: TRBV18; j_gene: TRBJ1-2; CDR3aa: ASSPGPNYGYT
v_gene: TRBV29-1; j_gene: TRBJ2-1; CDR3aa: SVPSGGAYNEQF